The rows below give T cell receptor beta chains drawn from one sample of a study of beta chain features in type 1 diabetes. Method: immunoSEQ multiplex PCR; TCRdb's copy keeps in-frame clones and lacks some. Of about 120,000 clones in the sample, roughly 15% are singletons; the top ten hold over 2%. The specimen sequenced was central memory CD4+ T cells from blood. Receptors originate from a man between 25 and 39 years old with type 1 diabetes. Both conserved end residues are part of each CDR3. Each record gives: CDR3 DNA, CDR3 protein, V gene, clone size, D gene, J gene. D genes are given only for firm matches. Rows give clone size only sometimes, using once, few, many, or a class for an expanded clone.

CDR3 DNA: TGTGCCATCAGTGAGTCGGGACAGGGCACTTCACCCCTCCACTTT; CDR3 protein: CAISESGQGTSPLHF; V gene: TRBV10-3; clone size: .; D gene: TRBD1; J gene: TRBJ1-6
CDR3 DNA: TGTGCCTGGAGTCGGAGGGGTTCTAATGAAAAACTGTTTTTT; CDR3 protein: CAWSRRGSNEKLFF; V gene: TRBV30; clone size: few; D gene: .; J gene: TRBJ1-4
CDR3 DNA: TGTGCCAGTGGGGCCACGAGAGGGCAGTATTTT; CDR3 protein: CASGATRGQYF; V gene: TRBV6-5; clone size: many; D gene: .; J gene: TRBJ2-3
CDR3 DNA: TGCAGCGTTGGGGAGACTTCACCCCTCCACTTT; CDR3 protein: CSVGETSPLHF; V gene: TRBV29-1; clone size: .; D gene: .; J gene: TRBJ1-6
CDR3 DNA: TGTGCCATCAGGGGGGATGGGGATACGCAGTATTTT; CDR3 protein: CAIRGDGDTQYF; V gene: TRBV10-3; clone size: .; D gene: .; J gene: TRBJ2-3
CDR3 DNA: TGTGCCATCAGTCCCCGGACAGGGGGTAATGAAAAACTGTTTTTT; CDR3 protein: CAISPRTGGNEKLFF; V gene: TRBV10-3; clone size: .; D gene: TRBD1; J gene: TRBJ1-4
CDR3 DNA: TGTGCCAGCTCACCAAGCGTCTCGCAGCTCTCTGGAAACACCATATATTTT; CDR3 protein: CASSPSVSQLSGNTIYF; V gene: TRBV18; clone size: many; D gene: .; J gene: TRBJ1-3
CDR3 DNA: TGTGCCAGCAGTCCCCGAGGGGGAGGGTATGGCTACACCTTC; CDR3 protein: CASSPRGGGYGYTF; V gene: TRBV27; clone size: .; D gene: .; J gene: TRBJ1-2
CDR3 DNA: TGTGCCAGCAGTCAAGGACTTAGCACAGATACGCAGTATTTT; CDR3 protein: CASSQGLSTDTQYF; V gene: TRBV6-4; clone size: few; D gene: .; J gene: TRBJ2-3
CDR3 DNA: TGTGCCAGCAGCTTACACAGGGGCGGATACAATGAGCAGTTCTTC; CDR3 protein: CASSLHRGGYNEQFF; V gene: TRBV13; clone size: .; D gene: TRBD1; J gene: TRBJ2-1
CDR3 DNA: TGCAGCGCCACGAAGGGCGGGAACACTGAAGCTTTCTTT; CDR3 protein: CSATKGGNTEAFF; V gene: TRBV29-1; clone size: .; D gene: .; J gene: TRBJ1-1
CDR3 DNA: TGTGCCAGCATACAGATTCCTAGCACAGATACGCAGTATTTT; CDR3 protein: CASIQIPSTDTQYF; V gene: TRBV6-1; clone size: .; D gene: .; J gene: TRBJ2-3
CDR3 DNA: TGCGCCAGCAGCTTTGGGGACAGCGAAGAGACCCAGTACTTC; CDR3 protein: CASSFGDSEETQYF; V gene: TRBV5-1; clone size: .; D gene: TRBD1; J gene: TRBJ2-5
CDR3 DNA: TGTGCCTGGGGGGGGTCATCCAATCAGCCCCAGCATTTT; CDR3 protein: CAWGGSSNQPQHF; V gene: TRBV30; clone size: few; D gene: .; J gene: TRBJ1-5
CDR3 DNA: TGCAGCGTTGTTATCGGAGGATACACAGATACGCAGTATTTT; CDR3 protein: CSVVIGGYTDTQYF; V gene: TRBV29-1; clone size: .; D gene: .; J gene: TRBJ2-3
CDR3 DNA: TGTGCCAGCAGCCCTCCTTCGACAGGCAGACACGAGCAGTACTTC; CDR3 protein: CASSPPSTGRHEQYF; V gene: TRBV7-2; clone size: .; D gene: .; J gene: TRBJ2-7
CDR3 DNA: TGCGCCAGCAGCCCGGGTTTTTATAATTCACCCCTCCACTTT; CDR3 protein: CASSPGFYNSPLHF; V gene: TRBV4-3; clone size: .; D gene: .; J gene: TRBJ1-6
CDR3 DNA: TGTGCCAGCAGTTCTAGCGGGGATGAGCAGTTCTTC; CDR3 protein: CASSSSGDEQFF; V gene: TRBV2; clone size: .; D gene: TRBD2; J gene: TRBJ2-1
CDR3 DNA: TGCAGCGTTGTCCAGACAGGGCTCTACGAGCAGTACTTC; CDR3 protein: CSVVQTGLYEQYF; V gene: TRBV29-1; clone size: .; D gene: TRBD1; J gene: TRBJ2-7
CDR3 DNA: TGTGCCAGCAGCCAAGAACCCCGACAGGGATTTAACTATGGCTACACCTTC; CDR3 protein: CASSQEPRQGFNYGYTF; V gene: TRBV4-2; clone size: .; D gene: TRBD1; J gene: TRBJ1-2
CDR3 DNA: TGCAGCGTTCATCGGACTAGCGGAGATACGCAGTATTTT; CDR3 protein: CSVHRTSGDTQYF; V gene: TRBV29-1; clone size: few; D gene: TRBD2; J gene: TRBJ2-3
CDR3 DNA: TGCAGTGCTAGAAGTGTCCAGCAGTTCTTC; CDR3 protein: CSARSVQQFF; V gene: TRBV20-1; clone size: many; D gene: .; J gene: TRBJ2-1
CDR3 DNA: TGTGCCAGCAGCGTTTTTGGACAGTCGGCGGAGACCCAGTACTTC; CDR3 protein: CASSVFGQSAETQYF; V gene: TRBV9; clone size: few; D gene: .; J gene: TRBJ2-5
CDR3 DNA: TGTGCCAGCGGGCGGCAAGATTGGAACACTGAAGCTTTCTTT; CDR3 protein: CASGRQDWNTEAFF; V gene: TRBV19; clone size: .; D gene: .; J gene: TRBJ1-1
CDR3 DNA: TGCGCCAGCAGCCAAGATCTTTGGCTGCAACAGGGAGCAGATACGCAGTATTTT; CDR3 protein: CASSQDLWLQQGADTQYF; V gene: TRBV4-3; clone size: few; D gene: .; J gene: TRBJ2-3
CDR3 DNA: TGTGCCAGCAGCACAGCGGGGGCCGACACAGATACGCAGTATTTT; CDR3 protein: CASSTAGADTDTQYF; V gene: TRBV13; clone size: few; D gene: TRBD2; J gene: TRBJ2-3
CDR3 DNA: TGCGCCAGCAGCCCCCTAGCGGGGTACTCCTACAATGAGCAGTTCTTC; CDR3 protein: CASSPLAGYSYNEQFF; V gene: TRBV4-3; clone size: few; D gene: TRBD2; J gene: TRBJ2-1
CDR3 DNA: TGTGCCAGCAGTTTGGTTCAAGAGACCCAGTACTTC; CDR3 protein: CASSLVQETQYF; V gene: TRBV28; clone size: .; D gene: .; J gene: TRBJ2-5
CDR3 DNA: TGCGCCAGCAGTCCGGCGGCCCCGAGGGAAAAACTGTTTTTT; CDR3 protein: CASSPAAPREKLFF; V gene: TRBV4-3; clone size: .; D gene: .; J gene: TRBJ1-4
CDR3 DNA: TGTGCCTGTCGGGACAGGGCTTATGGCTACACCTTC; CDR3 protein: CACRDRAYGYTF; V gene: TRBV30; clone size: few; D gene: TRBD1; J gene: TRBJ1-2
CDR3 DNA: TGTGCCAGCAGCCCACGGAACTACGAGCAGTACTTC; CDR3 protein: CASSPRNYEQYF; V gene: TRBV6-5; clone size: .; D gene: .; J gene: TRBJ2-7
CDR3 DNA: TGTGCCAGCAGCTTAGGAAGTAGAAACTACGACGAGCAGTACTTC; CDR3 protein: CASSLGSRNYDEQYF; V gene: TRBV13; clone size: .; D gene: .; J gene: TRBJ2-7
CDR3 DNA: TGTGCCAGCAGCACACCCAGACAGGGGACGCTGGGCAATCAGCCCCAGCATTTT; CDR3 protein: CASSTPRQGTLGNQPQHF; V gene: TRBV7-8; clone size: few; D gene: TRBD1; J gene: TRBJ1-5
CDR3 DNA: TGTGCCAGCAGTAACTCAGGGGGATCCTACGAGCAGTACTTC; CDR3 protein: CASSNSGGSYEQYF; V gene: TRBV6-5; clone size: .; D gene: TRBD1; J gene: TRBJ2-7
CDR3 DNA: TGCAGCGTTGATTTGTCTAGACTGGGGAATGAGCAGTTCTTC; CDR3 protein: CSVDLSRLGNEQFF; V gene: TRBV29-1; clone size: few; D gene: .; J gene: TRBJ2-1
CDR3 DNA: TGTGCCAGCAGCTTATACGGAAGCACAGATACGCAGTATTTT; CDR3 protein: CASSLYGSTDTQYF; V gene: TRBV7-6; clone size: .; D gene: .; J gene: TRBJ2-3
CDR3 DNA: TGTGCCAGCAGCTTAGTTCCGACAGCTTCACCCCTCCACTTT; CDR3 protein: CASSLVPTASPLHF; V gene: TRBV7-2; clone size: .; D gene: .; J gene: TRBJ1-6